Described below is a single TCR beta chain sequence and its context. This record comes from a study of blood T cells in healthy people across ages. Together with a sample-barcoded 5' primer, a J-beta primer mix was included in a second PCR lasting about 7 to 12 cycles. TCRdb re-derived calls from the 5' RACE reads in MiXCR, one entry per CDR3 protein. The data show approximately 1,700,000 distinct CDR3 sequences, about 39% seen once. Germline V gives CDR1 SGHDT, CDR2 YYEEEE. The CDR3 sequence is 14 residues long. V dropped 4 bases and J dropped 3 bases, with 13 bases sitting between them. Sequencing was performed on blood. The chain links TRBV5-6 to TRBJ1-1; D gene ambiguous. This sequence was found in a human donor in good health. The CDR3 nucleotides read TGTGCCAGCAGCGAGGACCTAGGGTACACTGAAGCTTTCTTT. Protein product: CASSEDLGYTEAFF.